Listed below are T cell receptor beta chains from one sample, sequenced in a study of cytomegalovirus exposure and HLA in healthy donors. TCRdb's table, derived via immunoSEQ multiplex PCR, lists solely in-frame clones and lacks some. The sample contains 70,000 to 95,000 clones, around 81% of which appear only once. The specimen sequenced was PBMCs. All receptors come from a man aged 18-30 years in good health and CMV-seronegative. Each CDR3 is given with its conserved first and last residue. The D gene is left open where the match is weak. Part of the rows lack a size; the others show once, few, many or a class for expanded clones.

d_gene: NA; v_gene: TRBV6-5; j_gene: TRBJ1-2; abundance: NA; CDR3aa: CASSYSGYGYTF; CDR3nt: TGTGCCAGCAGTTATTCCGGCTATGGCTACACCTTC
d_gene: TRBD2; v_gene: TRBV2; j_gene: TRBJ2-1; abundance: NA; CDR3aa: CASSEIGTSGTTYNEQFF; CDR3nt: TGTGCCAGCAGTGAAATAGGGACTAGCGGGACAACCTACAATGAGCAGTTCTTC
d_gene: NA; v_gene: TRBV1; j_gene: TRBJ2-5; abundance: NA; CDR3aa: CTSSQASGGPSCQETQYF; CDR3nt: TGCACCAGCAGCCAAGCTAGCGGGGGGCCATCTTGCCAAGAGACCCAGTACTTC
d_gene: NA; v_gene: TRBV7-2; j_gene: TRBJ1-1; abundance: NA; CDR3aa: CASSLGRGLGNTEAFF; CDR3nt: TGTGCCAGCAGCCTCGGTAGGGGATTGGGGAACACTGAAGCTTTCTTT
d_gene: NA; v_gene: TRBV5-6; j_gene: TRBJ2-7; abundance: once; CDR3aa: CASSYLNTVTYEQYF; CDR3nt: TGTGCCAGCAGCTACCTCAACACCGTTACCTACGAGCAGTACTTC
d_gene: TRBD1; v_gene: TRBV9; j_gene: TRBJ2-7; abundance: NA; CDR3aa: CASSDPSGQPAYEQYF; CDR3nt: TGTGCCAGCAGCGACCCATCGGGACAGCCTGCCTACGAGCAGTACTTC
d_gene: NA; v_gene: TRBV5-4; j_gene: TRBJ1-1; abundance: NA; CDR3aa: CASRPTGEVTEAFF; CDR3nt: TGTGCCAGCAGACCGACAGGAGAGGTCACTGAAGCTTTCTTT
d_gene: NA; v_gene: TRBV4-2; j_gene: TRBJ2-7; abundance: NA; CDR3aa: CASSQVNTADSYEQYF; CDR3nt: TGTGCCAGCAGCCAAGTTAACACAGCCGACTCCTACGAGCAGTACTTC
d_gene: TRBD1; v_gene: TRBV16; j_gene: TRBJ1-1; abundance: NA; CDR3aa: CASSPQSDRGTEAFF; CDR3nt: TGTGCCAGCAGCCCCCAATCCGACAGGGGCACTGAAGCTTTCTTT
d_gene: TRBD2; v_gene: TRBV19; j_gene: TRBJ2-1; abundance: NA; CDR3aa: CASSIAPSGGDYNEQFF; CDR3nt: TGTGCCAGTAGTATAGCCCCCAGCGGGGGGGACTACAATGAGCAGTTCTTC
d_gene: NA; v_gene: TRBV5-1; j_gene: TRBJ2-3; abundance: NA; CDR3aa: CASARYSSTDTQYF; CDR3nt: TGCGCCAGCGCTCGGTACAGTAGCACAGATACGCAGTATTTT
d_gene: TRBD1; v_gene: TRBV5-1; j_gene: TRBJ2-3; abundance: NA; CDR3aa: CASSSGQGTGDTQYF; CDR3nt: TGCGCCAGCAGCTCTGGACAGGGCACAGGAGATACGCAGTATTTT